The entry below gives a single T cell receptor (beta chain) sequence along with its context. V lost 5 bases to trimming and J lost 4 bases; unmatched junction nucleotides: 2. The CDR3 extends over 13 amino acids. The germline V gene encodes CDR1 SGDLS and CDR2 YYNGEE. The assay was immunoSEQ multiplex PCR, and TCRdb's table has in-frame clones only and misses some. The sample consists of about 590,000 clones, about 95% of them appearing once. These data originate in a study of shared clonotypes between healthy human individuals. The naive CD8 fraction comprised CD45RO-negative cells positively selected for CCR7 and excluded terminally differentiated effector memory CD45RA+ cells.

The source is a woman between 25 and 40 years old in good health. The V call is TRBV9, the J call TRBJ1-4; 7 bases align to TRBD1. Source material: naive CD8+ T cells sorted from blood. The DNA for the CDR3 is TGTGCCAGCAGGGGGACAGATAATGAAAAACTGTTTTTT. Amino acid sequence: CASRGTDNEKLFF.